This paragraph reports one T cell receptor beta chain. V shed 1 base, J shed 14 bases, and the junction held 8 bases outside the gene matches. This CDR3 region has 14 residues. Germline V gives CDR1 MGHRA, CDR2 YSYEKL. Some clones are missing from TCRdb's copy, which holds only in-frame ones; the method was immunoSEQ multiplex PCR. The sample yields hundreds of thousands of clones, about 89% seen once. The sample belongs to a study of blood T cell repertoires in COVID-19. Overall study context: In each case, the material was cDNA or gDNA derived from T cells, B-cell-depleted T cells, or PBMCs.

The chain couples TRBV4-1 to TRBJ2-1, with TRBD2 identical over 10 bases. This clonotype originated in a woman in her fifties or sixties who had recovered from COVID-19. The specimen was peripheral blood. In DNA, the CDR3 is TGCGCCAGCAGCCAAGGGACTAGCGGCACGAGGGAGTTCTTC. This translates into CASSQGTSGTREFF.